This T cell receptor (beta chain) was profiled in a study of siplizumab effects on memory and regulatory T cells. The CDR3 runs 14 residues. Germline V gives CDR1 MGHDK, CDR2 SYGVNS. V lost 3 bases to trimming and J lost 3 bases, with 9 bases between them. Note on this clone: Its antigen is not identified.

Broader study findings: Naive T cells seemed more diverse than memory cells and seemed major alloresponse contributors. Roughly 80-97% of proliferating clones (CD4+ or CD8+) could not be assigned a naive or memory phenotype.

Data came from immunoSEQ multiplex PCR; TCRdb stores just in-frame clones and leaves some out. The table includes some 100,000 clones, just under 95% detected once. Sequencing input: non-Treg CD4+ T cells sorted from blood. This rearrangement joins TRBV25-1 to TRBJ2-1; D might be TRBD1 or TRBD2, each matching 6 bases. The sequence was obtained from a human donor in good health. The CDR3 bases are TGTGCCAGCAGTGACAGGGGACTCTACAATGAGCAGTTCTTC. Its protein product is CASSDRGLYNEQFF.